These 25 T cell receptor beta chains came from one sample sequenced in a study of beta chain features in type 1 diabetes. Expressed TCRB transcripts were sequenced because the entire RNA isolate underwent reverse transcription. Here immunoSEQ multiplex PCR was the method, and the copy in TCRdb shows in-frame clones only, minus some. The repertoire consists of some 15,000 clones, with about 70% occurring once and the leading ten covering 0.79%. Their cognate antigens are unknown. Study-wide results and limits: Moderately but significantly shorter TCRB CDR3s were found in Type 1 diabetes patients in all four CD4+ subsets.

The sequencing sample was made of stem cell memory CD4+ T cells from blood. These TCRs come from a man aged 25 to 40 with type 1 diabetes.

The chain links TRBV18 to TRBJ1-2; D gene uncertain. V was trimmed by 5 bases and J by 5 bases, leaving 6 bases between them. Germline V lookup: CDR1 KGHSH, CDR2 LQKENI. There are 11 residues in the CDR3. CDR3 region: CASSVRYGYTF. CDR3 DNA: TGTGCCAGCTCAGTCCGGTATGGCTACACCTTC.

This sequence joins TRBV2 and TRBJ2-1, with D unresolved. CDR3 size: 12 residues. V was shortened by 5 bases and J by 4 bases, with 6 bases between the two germline ends. Germline CDR1 is SNHLY and CDR2 is FYNNEI. In nucleotides, the CDR3 is TGTGCCAGCAGTCCCCGTTACAATGAGCAGTTCTTC. It yields the protein CASSPRYNEQFF.

V usage is TRBV7-8 and J usage is TRBJ2-5, with 9 bases matching TRBD2. The V gene's germline CDR1 is SGHVS and CDR2 FQNEAQ. V was pared by 5 bases and J by 7 bases, with 17 bases of the junction left unmatched. This CDR3 is 17 amino acids long. CDR3 region: CASSEDGGGGVTLTQYF. The CDR3 DNA is TGTGCCAGCAGCGAAGATGGGGGCGGGGGGGTCACTTTGACCCAGTACTTC.

The CDR3 sequence: CASSLAGVSQPQHF. The CDR3 coding sequence is TGTGCCAGCAGCTTAGCCGGGGTTAGTCAGCCCCAGCATTTT. V gene TRBV7-2 combines with J gene TRBJ1-5, with D uncertain. Germline CDR1 is SGHTA and CDR2 is FQGNSA. V was trimmed by 0 bases and J by 6 bases, leaving 9 bases between them. The CDR3 has 14 amino acids.

In its sample, this clone was seen a few times. The CDR3 spells CASSPLGGPNTGELFF. CDR3 nucleotide sequence: TGTGCCAGCAGCCCCCTGGGGGGTCCGAACACCGGGGAGCTGTTTTTT. The chain links TRBV7-6 to TRBJ2-2; D perhaps matches TRBD2 (6 bases). Germline V lookup: CDR1 SGHVS, CDR2 FNYEAQ. Trimming took 5 bases from V and 0 from J, leaving 13 bases between them. CDR3 size: 16 residues.

The CDR3 sequence is CASSRDSSYEQYF. The DNA of the CDR3 is TGTGCCAGCAGCCGGGACAGCTCCTACGAGCAGTACTTC. V and J are TRBV7-2 and TRBJ2-7, with 7 bases aligning to TRBD1. Germline V lookup: CDR1 SGHTA, CDR2 FQGNSA. The CDR3 spans 13 residues. V dropped 5 bases and J dropped 0; count of bases not matched to a gene: 1.

The rearrangement uses TRBV7-2 and TRBJ1-1; perhaps TRBD1 as D (6 bases). The V gene lost 3 bases and the J gene lost 4 bases, with 12 bases spanning the gap. The CDR3 has 14 amino acids. Germline assignment: CDR1 SGHTA and CDR2 FQGNSA. In DNA form, the CDR3 reads TGTGCCAGCAGCTTTAACAGGGAGGGCACTGAAGCTTTCTTT. This codes for CASSFNREGTEAFF.

This clone was counted once. The rearrangement uses TRBV2 and TRBJ2-3; D is unclear. This CDR3 is built from 11 residues. CDR1 and CDR2 from the germline V gene are SNHLY and FYNNEI. The V end lost 4 bases, the J end lost 4 bases, and 3 bases lay between the germline ends. The CDR3 is CASSVADTQYF. In DNA, the CDR3 is TGTGCCAGCAGTGTCGCAGATACGCAGTATTTT.

Here the CDR3 DNA reads TGTGCCAGCAGCTCTCTAGCGGGGGCCTACGAGCAGTACTTC. It codes for CASSSLAGAYEQYF. J is TRBJ2-7 and V is TRBV7-2; 10 nucleotides agree with TRBD2. Germline-derived CDR1 and CDR2 are SGHTA and FQGNSA. V was clipped by 4 bases and J by 2 bases; unmatched bases: 2. The CDR3 sequence is 14 residues long. Variable domain in full (rest from reference TRBV7-2 and TRBJ2-7): GAGVSQSPSNKVTEKGKDVELRCDPISGHTALYWYRQSLGQGLEFLIYFQGNSAPDKSGLPSDRFSAERTGGSVSTLTIQRTQQEDSAVYLCASSSLAGAYEQYFGPGTRLTVT.

The rearrangement links TRBV15 to TRBJ1-5, with 9 bases identical to TRBD1. V shed 7 bases, J shed 5 bases, and the junction held 12 bases outside the gene matches. Per germline, CDR1 LNHNV and CDR2 YYDKDF (reference sequence). The CDR3 is 16 amino acids. The CDR3 region is CATKSGQGFRYQPQHF. The CDR3 coding sequence is TGTGCCACCAAGTCGGGACAGGGATTCCGCTATCAGCCCCAGCATTTT.

CDR3 sequence (DNA): TGTGCCAGCTTACCAGACAGGGCATCCTCCTACGAGCAGTACTTC. This encodes CASLPDRASSYEQYF. The genes are TRBV6-1 and TRBJ2-7; 7 bases map to TRBD1. Germline CDR1 and CDR2: MNHNS and SASEGT. Germline trimming cut 8 bases from V and 0 bases from J; bases unmatched to any gene: 10. The CDR3 is 15 residues long.

The chain is built from TRBV6-1 and TRBJ1-3; tentatively, D is TRBD1 (5 bases). Germline values: CDR1 MNHNS, CDR2 SASEGT. CDR3 size: 11 residues. Deletions cut 5 bases from V and 9 bases from J, with 8 bases between. The CDR3 protein is CASSYQGTIYF. The CDR3 region has the DNA TGTGCCAGCAGTTACCAGGGCACCATATATTTT.

The CDR3 here is CASSPQRQSEAFF. CDR3 bases: TGTGCCAGCAGCCCCCAGAGGCAGTCTGAAGCTTTCTTT. This chain joins TRBV14 and TRBJ1-1, with unresolved D. The CDR3 totals 13 residues. The V end was cut by 4 bases, the J end by 6 bases, with 12 bases between. CDR1 and CDR2 (germline): SGHDN, FVKESK. The complete variable domain, with remaining parts taken from reference TRBV14 and TRBJ1-1, reads EAGVTQFPSHSVIEKGQTVTLRCDPISGHDNLYWYRRVMGKEIKFLLHFVKESKQDESGMPNNRFLAERTGGTYSTLKVQPAELEDSGVYFCASSPQRQSEAFFGQGTRLTVV.

The chain has TRBV9 and TRBJ2-3; 9 bases align to TRBD2. V gave up 0 bases and J gave up 6 bases; unmatched junction bases: 2. Germline-derived CDR1 and CDR2 are SGDLS and YYNGEE. This CDR3 is 14 amino acids long. CDR3 sequence reads: CASSVELAGDTQYF. In DNA form, the CDR3 reads TGTGCCAGCAGCGTAGAACTAGCGGGCGATACGCAGTATTTT.

This clone was counted once. V is TRBV5-1 and J is TRBJ1-6; 8 positions agree with TRBD1. V lost 4 bases, J lost 5 bases, and 2 bases stayed unmatched. CDR1 and CDR2 (germline): SGHRS, YFSETQ. The length of the CDR3 is 14 residues. The CDR3 DNA reads as TGCGCCAGCAGCCGGACAGGGAATAATTCACCCCTCCACTTT. Protein: CASSRTGNNSPLHF. The variable domain in full, with the rest retrieved from reference TRBV5-1 and TRBJ1-6, is KAGVTQTPRYLIKTRGQQVTLSCSPISGHRSVSWYQQTPGQGLQFLFEYFSETQRNKGNFPGRFSGRQFSNSRSEMNVSTLELGDSALYLCASSRTGNNSPLHFGNGTRLTVT.

The CDR3 loop reads CASSYEPGTTDTQYF. Written as DNA, the CDR3 is TGTGCCAGCAGCTACGAACCGGGGACAACAGATACGCAGTATTTT. The chain carries TRBV5-4 and TRBJ2-3; D perhaps matches TRBD1 (6 bases). CDR3 length: 15 amino acids. The germline V gene has CDR1 SGHNT and CDR2 YYREEE (reference sequence). The ends were cut back, 3 bases at V and 3 bases at J, with 14 bases in the middle.

The gene calls are TRBV18 and TRBJ1-3; tentative D call: TRBD1 (6 bases). The V gene's germline CDR1 is KGHSH and CDR2 LQKENI. The CDR3 is 16 amino acids. Trimming removed 3 bases at V and 0 bases at J, with 12 bases between. Here the CDR3 reads CASSPTGQNSGNTIYF. The CDR3 DNA reads as TGTGCCAGCTCACCGACAGGCCAAAACTCTGGAAACACCATATATTTT.

This clone was observed a handful of times. The V gene is TRBV4-3, the J gene TRBJ1-1, with 8 nucleotides matching TRBD1. V lost 3 bases to trimming and J lost 6 bases; unmatched junction nucleotides: 3. Germline CDR1 LGHNA, CDR2 YSLEER. The CDR3 is made up of 13 amino acids. CDR3 residues: CASSHGQGAEAFF. Written as DNA, the CDR3 is TGCGCCAGCAGCCACGGACAGGGCGCTGAAGCTTTCTTT.

This clone was counted only a few times. The chain uses TRBV19 and TRBJ1-5; no definite D call. Trimming left V 2 bases short and J 4 bases short, with 15 bases between. This CDR3 is built from 16 residues. Germline CDR1 LNHDA, CDR2 SQIVND (reference sequence). The CDR3 region is CASSINGGSGNQPQHF. The DNA for the CDR3 is TGTGCCAGTAGTATAAACGGAGGCAGTGGAAATCAGCCCCAGCATTTT.

The V call is TRBV29-1, the J call TRBJ1-6; 8 bases fit TRBD1. Trimming at V came to 5 bases and at J to 8 bases, leaving 5 bases not matched to a gene. The germline CDR1 and CDR2 sequences are SQVTM and ANQGSEA. This CDR3 is built from 13 residues. The DNA of the CDR3 is TGCAGCGTTACCCGGGACAGGTATTCACCCCTCCACTTT. Its protein is CSVTRDRYSPLHF.

The CDR3 coding sequence is TGCAGCGTTGGAGAAGAGACCCAGTACTTC. This translates into CSVGEETQYF. The V call is TRBV29-1, the J call TRBJ2-5, with no clear D. The germline V gene encodes CDR1 SQVTM and CDR2 ANQGSEA. CDR3 length: 10 amino acids. Trimming removed 4 bases at V and 3 bases at J, with 3 bases between.

This clone was counted only a few times. The chain links TRBV29-1 to TRBJ2-7; TRBD1 is a possible D gene (6 bases). The CDR3 sequence is 12 residues long. The ends were cut back, 5 bases at V and 4 bases at J, with 12 bases in the middle. Germline V lookup: CDR1 SQVTM, CDR2 ANQGSEA. The CDR3 DNA sequence: TGCAGCGTTAAGAGGGGGATTTACGAGCAGTACTTC. Translating gives CSVKRGIYEQYF.

V is TRBV2 and J is TRBJ1-2, with D maybe TRBD1 (5 bases). Germline V CDR1 and CDR2: SNHLY, FYNNEI. The V end was cut by 7 bases, the J end by 0 bases, with 9 bases between. The CDR3 consists of 13 residues. The CDR3: CASMAGTNYGYTF. CDR3 DNA: TGTGCCAGCATGGCAGGGACTAACTATGGCTACACCTTC. Combining the CDR3 with reference TRBV2 and TRBJ1-2 gives the whole variable domain EPEVTQTPSHQVTQMGQEVILRCVPISNHLYFYWYRQILGQKVEFLVSFYNNEISEKSEIFDDQFSVERPDGSNFTLKIRSTKLEDSAMYFCASMAGTNYGYTFGSGTRLTVV.

This clone was detected only a few times. V usage is TRBV28 and J usage is TRBJ2-1; possible D gene TRBD1, 5 bases. The CDR3 spans 14 residues. V was clipped by 4 bases and J by 5 bases, with 12 bases between them. Per the germline V gene, CDR1 is MDHEN and CDR2 is SYDVKM. CDR3 nucleotide sequence: TGTGCCAGCAGTTCGTATGACAGAAACAATGAGCAGTTCTTC. Its protein product is CASSSYDRNNEQFF.

In this sample, this clone turned up a few times. V is TRBV5-6 and J is TRBJ2-3; 7 nucleotides agree with TRBD1. This CDR3 spans 12 amino acids. V was clipped by 5 bases and J by 7 bases; unmatched bases: 4. Germline CDR1 reads SGHDT; CDR2 reads YYEEEE. The CDR3 nucleotides read TGTGCCAGCAGTCTACAGGGGTATACGCAGTATTTT. Protein product: CASSLQGYTQYF.